This T cell receptor beta chain was recovered during a study of blood T cell repertoires in COVID-19. Study as a whole: Acute and convalescent COVID-19 samples came from the United States, Italy and Spain. The analysed material was cDNA or gDNA that came from T cells, B-cell-depleted T cells, or PBMCs.

This CDR3 is 12 amino acids long. The V gene lost 6 bases and the J gene lost 4 bases, with 9 bases spanning the gap. Living in 24 US areas, the participants were between roughly 18 and 95 years of age. Using immunoSEQ multiplex PCR, the repertoire was profiled, and TCRdb retains in-frame clones only, with some absent. The data contain about 320,000 clones, 90% of them singletons. Sequencing was done on a sample of PBMCs or T cells enriched from blood (not recorded which). This TCR came from a woman aged 30 to 39 who had been exposed to COVID-19. The chain couples TRBV12-3 or TRBV12-4 to TRBJ1-2, with D possibly being TRBD1 (6 bases). The CDR3 bases are TGTGCCAGCAGCCCAGGGGCCTATGGCTACACCTTC. This translates into CASSPGAYGYTF.